This T cell receptor (beta chain) was retrieved from a study of cytomegalovirus exposure and HLA in healthy donors. 13 Jbeta primers and 60 Vbeta primers were used for the PCR. TCRdb's table, derived via immunoSEQ multiplex PCR, lists solely in-frame clones and lacks some. Of about 140,000 clones listed, more than 70% are singletons. In regard to this clone: Its antigen is unknown.

Study results and caveats: Specific recognition of CMV antigens was confirmed in vitro for three chains (all CMV-associated).

The sequenced sample was PBMCs. The TCR was taken from a male donor in good health and CMV-seronegative.

The CDR3 loop is CASSEGQGNQPQHF. As DNA, the CDR3 is TGTGCCAGCAGTGAAGGACAGGGGAATCAGCCCCAGCATTTT. The V and J genes are TRBV7-6 and TRBJ1-5; TRBD1 matches at 9 bases. From germline, CDR1 is SGHVS and CDR2 FNYEAQ. The ends lost 6 bases at V and 4 bases at J; junction bases unmatched: 4. CDR3 length: 14 amino acids.